This entry features one T cell receptor (beta chain) sequence. Its cognate antigen is unknown. TCRdb reprocessed the 5' RACE reads via MiXCR and lists one record per CDR3 protein. The sample consists of 650,000 to 750,000 distinct CDR3 sequences, around 20% of them appearing once. These data are taken from a study of identical twins. Study-wide findings and caveats: Carriage of fewer insertions was seen in abundant cord blood beta clonotypes, whereas memory repertoires showed none. Models predicted less out-of-frame TCR alpha sharing in monozygotic twins than was found.

There are 18 residues in the CDR3. CDR1 LGHDT and CDR2 YNNKEL come from the germline V gene (reference sequence). V trimming: 3 bases; J trimming: 4 bases; junction bases outside the gene matches: 10. The same specimen was also included in a second study, on T cells expressing NK-cell markers. That study adds: The eight sequenced donors comprised seven who were HCMV-seropositive and one who was seronegative. The CD3+CD56-NKG2C+ fraction was also led by these clonotypes in several donors.

This TCR was sampled from a woman younger than 35 in good health. Sequencing input: PBMCs. The chain uses TRBV3-1 and TRBJ2-3, with 13 bases aligning to TRBD2. The CDR3: CASSQRLAGGTYADTQYF. The CDR3 DNA is TGTGCCAGCAGCCAGAGACTAGCGGGGGGTACCTACGCAGATACGCAGTATTTT.